The 18 T cell receptor beta chains below come from one sample, sequenced in a study of blood T cell repertoires in COVID-19. The protocol was immunoSEQ multiplex PCR, while the TCRdb copy is restricted to in-frame clones and leaves out a portion. The top ten clones hold roughly 1.2% of a sample with roughly 110,000 clones, around nine tenths of them seen once. Sequencing used peripheral blood. The receptors shown here come from a woman between 25 and 40 years old with acute or convalescent COVID-19.

The chain is built from TRBV3-1 (or the pseudogene TRBV3-2) and TRBJ1-4, with TRBD1 identical over 9 bases. Unmatched junction bases numbered 10, after V lost 0 bases and J lost 8 bases. Looked up from germline, CDR1 is LGHDT and CDR2 is YNNKEL (reference sequence). This CDR3 region has 17 residues. In DNA form, the CDR3 reads TGTGCCAGCAGCCAAGATGGGAGGAGGACAGGGGACGAAAAACTGTTTTTT. Its protein is CASSQDGRRTGDEKLFF.

This clone occurred many times. V usage is TRBV5-4 and J usage is TRBJ1-2; the D gene is possibly TRBD1 (6 bases). V was pared by 4 bases and J by 7 bases, with 23 bases between. Germline-derived CDR1 and CDR2 are SGHNT and YYREEE (reference sequence). The CDR3 runs to 16 residues. The CDR3 region has the DNA TGTGCCAGCAGCCACGGGTCGGGCAGGGGCTTAGGTGGCTACACCTTC. Its translation is CASSHGSGRGLGGYTF.

This clone was observed once. The V and J genes are TRBV7-3 and TRBJ2-7, with D uncertain. This CDR3 spans 16 amino acids. The germline V and J ends were trimmed by 1 base and 5 bases, with 18 bases remaining between them. Germline V lookup: CDR1 SGHTA, CDR2 FQGTGA. CDR3 sequence: CASSLRLVSLPDEQYF. The CDR3 coding sequence is TGTGCCAGCAGCTTAAGGTTAGTTAGCTTACCCGACGAGCAGTACTTC.

This clone is a singleton in its sample. The chain recombines TRBV3-1 (or the pseudogene TRBV3-2) with TRBJ2-3; 7 bases line up with TRBD2. CDR3 length: 16 residues. The J segment lost 5 bases and the V segment lost 0 bases, leaving 8 bases of the junction unmatched. Per the germline V gene, CDR1 is LGHDT and CDR2 is YNNKEL (reference sequence). CDR3 coding DNA: TGTGCCAGCAGCCAAGATCGGGGAGGGGTTGAAGATACGCAGTATTTT. Its protein is CASSQDRGGVEDTQYF.

The chain joins TRBV15 to TRBJ2-2; no clear D gene. Trimming pared 0 bases from V and 6 bases from J, leaving 5 bases between. The CDR3 is 13 amino acids. Germline CDR1 LNHNV, CDR2 YYDKDF (reference sequence). The CDR3 DNA sequence: TGTGCCACCAGCAGAGATCCCGCCGGGGAGCTGTTTTTT. Residues: CATSRDPAGELFF.

V is TRBV11-2 and J is TRBJ1-2; D gene uncertain. Germline V lookup: CDR1 SGHAT, CDR2 FQNNGV. The V end lost 0 bases, the J end lost 4 bases, and 9 bases lay between the germline ends. The CDR3 contains 14 residues. CDR3 coding DNA: TGTGCCAGCAGCTTAGAGCGACACCTCTATGGCTACACCTTC. Amino acids: CASSLERHLYGYTF.

The chain uses TRBV9 and TRBJ2-1, with TRBD2 matching 10 bases. Losses at the gene ends were 0 bases for V and 0 bases for J; bases not matched to a gene: 6. The CDR3 spans 18 residues. Germline CDR1 and CDR2: SGDLS and YYNGEE. The chain's CDR3 is CASSVGGASGSSYNEQFF. Here the CDR3 DNA reads TGTGCCAGCAGCGTAGGAGGGGCTAGCGGGAGCTCCTACAATGAGCAGTTCTTC. Filled out from reference TRBV9 and TRBJ2-1, the complete variable domain reads DSGVTQTPKHLITATGQRVTLRCSPRSGDLSVYWYQQSLDQGLQFLIQYYNGEERAKGNILERFSAQQFPDLHSELNLSSLELGDSALYFCASSVGGASGSSYNEQFFGPGTRLTVL.

This rearrangement joins TRBV3-1 (or the pseudogene TRBV3-2) to TRBJ1-4; D gene uncertain. The CDR3 covers 12 residues. Germline CDR1 reads LGHDT; CDR2 reads YNNKEL (reference sequence). V lost 2 bases and J 5 bases, leaving 3 bases between the germline ends. The CDR3 bases are TGTGCCAGCAGCCAACCGAATGAAAAACTGTTTTTT. This encodes CASSQPNEKLFF.

The chain is built from TRBV4-3 and TRBJ2-1; perhaps TRBD2 as D (6 bases). The V end lost 0 bases, the J end lost 15 bases, and 15 bases lay between the germline ends. This CDR3 spans 13 amino acids. The V gene's germline CDR1 is LGHNA and CDR2 YSLEER. CDR3 residues: CASSQEGWEAGFF. CDR3 coding DNA: TGCGCCAGCAGCCAAGAGGGGTGGGAGGCCGGGTTCTTC.

This chain links TRBV28 with TRBJ1-1, with a tentative D call TRBD1 (6 bases). Trimming pared 5 bases from V and 1 base from J, leaving 14 bases between. The CDR3 loop spans 15 amino acids. Germline CDR1 reads MDHEN; CDR2 reads SYDVKM. In nucleotides, the CDR3 is TGTGCCAGCAGTACCCCGGGGGGCCCGAACACTGAAGCTTTCTTT. It is translated as CASSTPGGPNTEAFF.

This chain uses TRBV5-1 with TRBJ2-4; D is uncertain. CDR1 SGHRS and CDR2 YFSETQ come from the germline V gene. The CDR3 runs to 13 residues. V dropped 4 bases and J dropped 1 base, with 6 bases sitting between them. DNA of the CDR3: TGCGCCAGCAGCCCCAGGGCCAAAAACATTCAGTACTTC. Its translation is CASSPRAKNIQYF. The full variable domain, completed using reference TRBV5-1 and TRBJ2-4, is KAGVTQTPRYLIKTRGQQVTLSCSPISGHRSVSWYQQTPGQGLQFLFEYFSETQRNKGNFPGRFSGRQFSNSRSEMNVSTLELGDSALYLCASSPRAKNIQYFGAGTRLSVL.

The chain uses TRBV30 and TRBJ1-6; 8 nucleotides align to TRBD1. The CDR3 covers 13 residues. Germline-derived CDR1 and CDR2 are GTSNPN and SVGIG (reference sequence). Losses at the gene ends were 6 bases for V and 8 bases for J; bases not matched to a gene: 6. CDR3 amino acids: CACGQGVDSPLHF. CDR3 in DNA: TGTGCCTGCGGACAGGGCGTTGATTCACCCCTCCACTTT.

The chain recombines TRBV30 with TRBJ1-4, with D unclear. With 2 bases removed from V and 6 bases from J, the gap between germline ends came to 13 bases. Germline V gives CDR1 GTSNPN, CDR2 SVGIG (reference sequence). This CDR3 is built from 14 residues. The CDR3 DNA sequence: TGTGCCTGGAGTCTTGCCCCGGTGGATGAAAAACTGTTTTTT. Residues: CAWSLAPVDEKLFF.

The chain is built from TRBV19 and TRBJ1-6; 7 bases line up with TRBD1. The V and J ends lost 6 bases and 7 bases, in that order; junction bases with no gene match: 12. Germline lookup yields CDR1 LNHDA and CDR2 SQIVND (reference sequence). This CDR3 contains 16 residues. CDR3 nucleotide sequence: TGTGCCAGTAGCGTTCTAACAGGGGCTGGCAATTCACCCCTCCACTTT. Protein sequence: CASSVLTGAGNSPLHF.

V gene TRBV4-1 combines with J gene TRBJ2-2, with 11 bases aligning to TRBD1. CDR1 is MGHRA and CDR2 is YSYEKL in the germline V gene. V shed 6 bases and J 10 bases; nucleotides not matched to a gene: 4. The CDR3 has 13 amino acids. The CDR3 region is CASSGQGAEELFF. The CDR3 region has the DNA TGCGCCAGCAGTGGACAGGGGGCGGAGGAGCTGTTTTTT.

This clone was recorded a few times. The chain carries TRBV7-9 and TRBJ2-3; 7 positions match TRBD1. The CDR3 is made up of 18 amino acids. CDR1 is SEHNR and CDR2 is FQNEAQ in the germline V gene (reference sequence). Losses at the gene ends were 1 base for V and 2 bases for J; bases not matched to a gene: 12. The CDR3 protein is CASSLGGLRDRFTDTQYF. The CDR3 DNA is TGTGCCAGCAGCTTAGGGGGATTAAGGGACAGATTCACAGATACGCAGTATTTT.

This clone was observed once. The rearrangement links TRBV7-9 to TRBJ1-2; D unclear. V shed 3 bases and J shed 1 base, with 15 bases lying between them. The CDR3 has 16 residues. The germline V gene has CDR1 SEHNR and CDR2 FQNEAQ (reference sequence). The CDR3 spells CASSFAPGVYNYGYTF. In DNA form, the CDR3 reads TGTGCCAGCAGCTTTGCCCCCGGGGTCTATAACTATGGCTACACCTTC.

This sequence joins TRBV2 and TRBJ1-1, with 8 bases aligning to TRBD1. The germline V gene encodes CDR1 SNHLY and CDR2 FYNNEI. The CDR3 is 14 residues long. The J segment lost 4 bases and the V segment lost 4 bases, leaving 5 bases of the junction unmatched. The CDR3 nucleotides read TGTGCCAGCAGTGTCCCAGGGGGCCGCACTGAAGCTTTCTTT. It is translated as CASSVPGGRTEAFF.